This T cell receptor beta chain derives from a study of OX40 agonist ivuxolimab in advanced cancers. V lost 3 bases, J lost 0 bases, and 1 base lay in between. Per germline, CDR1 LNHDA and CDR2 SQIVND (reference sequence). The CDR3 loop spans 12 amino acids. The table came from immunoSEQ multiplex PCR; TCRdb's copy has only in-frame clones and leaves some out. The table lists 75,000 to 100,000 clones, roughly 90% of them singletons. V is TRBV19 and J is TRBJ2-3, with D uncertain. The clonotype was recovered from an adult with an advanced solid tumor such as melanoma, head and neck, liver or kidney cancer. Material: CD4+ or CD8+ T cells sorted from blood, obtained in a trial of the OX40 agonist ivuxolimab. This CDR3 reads CASSISTDTQYF. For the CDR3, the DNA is TGTGCCAGTAGTATTAGCACAGATACGCAGTATTTT. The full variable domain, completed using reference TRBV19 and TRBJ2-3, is DGGITQSPKYLFRKEGQNVTLSCEQNLNHDAMYWYRQDPGQGLRLIYYSQIVNDFQKGDIAEGYSVSREKKESFPLTVTSAQKNPTAFYLCASSISTDTQYFGPGTRLTVL.